These 9 T cell receptor beta chains share one sample of origin, sequenced in a study of Ad26.COV2.S vaccination and SARS-CoV-2 variants. Treatment in this sample: roughly 20 received Ad26.COV2.S at low or high dose, single or two shots; about 5 received placebo; per-sample allocation not given. Day 63 after the first vaccine or placebo injection was the time point for sampling. Only in-frame clones appear in the TCRdb table, and some are missing; sequencing was by immunoSEQ multiplex PCR. The data show roughly 250,000 clones, with roughly nine tenths seen just once and roughly 3% held by the top ten. The material sequenced was peripheral blood, taken in a trial of Ad26.COV2.S vaccine versus placebo. These receptors originate from a person aged 18-65 years who received the Ad26.COV2.S COVID-19 vaccine or a placebo.

V usage is TRBV18 and J usage is TRBJ2-5, with D possibly TRBD1 on 6 matching bases. This CDR3 is built from 13 residues. The V and J ends lost 8 bases and 3 bases respectively, with 13 bases between them. Germline V gene data show CDR1 as KGHSH and CDR2 as LQKENI. CDR3 region: CASTSGQKETQYF. The CDR3 bases are TGTGCCAGCACCTCTGGACAGAAAGAGACCCAGTACTTC.

This clone was seen a single time. The chain joins TRBV6-4 to TRBJ2-2; D gene unclear. CDR1 and CDR2 (germline): MRHNA, SNTAGT. The ends were cut back, 11 bases at V and 2 bases at J, with 12 bases in the middle. CDR3 length: 13 residues. DNA for the CDR3: TGTGCCCCCACCCACTATAACACCGGGGAGCTGTTTTTT. Encoded protein: CAPTHYNTGELFF.

The J gene is TRBJ2-7, the V gene TRBV10-3, with 8 bases lining up with TRBD2. With 0 bases clipped from V and 4 bases from J, the junction kept 8 bases outside the gene matches. The CDR3 loop spans 16 amino acids. CDR1 is ENHRY and CDR2 is SYGVKD in the germline V gene. CDR3 coding DNA: TGTGCCATCAGTGAGTCAGGGGGGGGACTAGGTTACGAGCAGTACTTC. Amino acid sequence: CAISESGGGLGYEQYF.

The chain carries TRBV23-1 and TRBJ1-5, with TRBD1 matching 8 bases. TRBV23-1 is an ORF, and what it does is uncertain. The V and J ends lost 10 bases and 4 bases, in that order; junction bases with no gene match: 12. There are 15 residues in the CDR3. CDR3 bases: TGCGCCAAGATTCAGGGGACAGGAAAAAATCAGCCCCAGCATTTT. It specifies CAKIQGTGKNQPQHF.

J is TRBJ1-6 and V is TRBV24-1; D is ambiguous. CDR1 and CDR2 (germline): KGHDR, SFDVKD. V gave up 7 bases and J gave up 5 bases, with 8 bases separating them. The CDR3 length is 13 residues. CDR3 amino acids: CATRAADNSPLHF. In DNA form, the CDR3 reads TGTGCCACCAGGGCGGCTGATAATTCACCCCTCCACTTT.

The chain has TRBV18 and TRBJ2-7; 10 bases map to TRBD1. V gave up 3 bases and J gave up 7 bases; unmatched junction bases: 6. The germline V gene encodes CDR1 KGHSH and CDR2 LQKENI. This CDR3 has 14 residues. CDR3 loop: CASSPSTGGAEQYF. Written as DNA, the CDR3 is TGTGCCAGCTCACCTTCGACAGGGGGCGCGGAGCAGTACTTC.

The chain recombines TRBV11-3 with TRBJ2-7, with D possibly being TRBD1 (6 bases). Trimming took 0 bases from V and 5 from J, leaving 11 bases between them. CDR1 SGHNT and CDR2 YENEEA come from the germline V gene. The CDR3 is 14 residues long. CDR3 sequence reads: CASSLEYRVHEQYV. The CDR3 coding sequence is TGTGCCAGCAGCTTAGAATACAGGGTCCACGAGCAGTACGTC.

The chain is built from TRBV19 and TRBJ1-4, with D tentatively TRBD1 (6 bases). V lost 7 bases and J lost 8, with 23 bases in between. Germline lookup yields CDR1 LNHDA and CDR2 SQIVND (reference sequence). The CDR3 runs to 16 residues. Written as DNA, the CDR3 is TGTGCCAGTACGCTTCGAAGGGGGGGCAGGGCGGAAAAACTGTTTTTT. It encodes CASTLRRGGRAEKLFF.

The V gene is TRBV7-9, the J gene TRBJ2-7, with 8 bases that match TRBD1. The CDR3 contains 19 residues. V gave up 4 bases and J gave up 3 bases; unmatched junction bases: 20. Germline V lookup: CDR1 SEHNR, CDR2 FQNEAQ (reference sequence). The chain's CDR3 is CASSSRRGQITGGNYEQYF. The CDR3 coding sequence is TGTGCCAGCAGCTCCAGGAGGGGTCAGATTACAGGGGGGAACTACGAGCAGTACTTC. Combining the CDR3 with reference TRBV7-9 and TRBJ2-7 gives the whole variable domain DTGVSQNPRHKITKRGQNVTFRCDPISEHNRLYWYRQTLGQGPEFLTYFQNEAQLEKSRLLSDRFSAERPKGSFSTLEIQRTEQGDSAMYLCASSSRRGQITGGNYEQYFGPGTRLTVT.